The source of this TCR beta chain is a study of T cell responses to AZD1222 COVID-19 vaccine. About the study: It was second doses at about 4 or about 12 weeks that were pooled. Regarding the study as a whole: Nearly half of spike-specific TCRs reportedly target variant regions that are unmutated in the B.1.351 and B.1.1.7 variants.

The protocol was immunoSEQ multiplex PCR, while the TCRdb copy is restricted to in-frame clones and leaves out a portion. The repertoire has about 170,000 clones, roughly 92% of them found once; the top ten carry about 1.6%. The CDR3 runs 14 residues. V shed 3 bases and J 10 bases; nucleotides not matched to a gene: 8. Germline values: CDR1 WNHNN, CDR2 SYGVQD (reference sequence). Points on this clone: Antigen: not known.

The source is an adult in good health. The chain recombines TRBV10-1 with TRBJ1-4, with 7 bases fitting TRBD1. The specimen was peripheral blood, collected on day 0 of AZD1222 vaccination. The CDR3 here is CASSEGGGGGKLFF. CDR3 bases: TGCGCCAGCAGTGAAGGGGGCGGAGGGGGAAAACTGTTTTTT.